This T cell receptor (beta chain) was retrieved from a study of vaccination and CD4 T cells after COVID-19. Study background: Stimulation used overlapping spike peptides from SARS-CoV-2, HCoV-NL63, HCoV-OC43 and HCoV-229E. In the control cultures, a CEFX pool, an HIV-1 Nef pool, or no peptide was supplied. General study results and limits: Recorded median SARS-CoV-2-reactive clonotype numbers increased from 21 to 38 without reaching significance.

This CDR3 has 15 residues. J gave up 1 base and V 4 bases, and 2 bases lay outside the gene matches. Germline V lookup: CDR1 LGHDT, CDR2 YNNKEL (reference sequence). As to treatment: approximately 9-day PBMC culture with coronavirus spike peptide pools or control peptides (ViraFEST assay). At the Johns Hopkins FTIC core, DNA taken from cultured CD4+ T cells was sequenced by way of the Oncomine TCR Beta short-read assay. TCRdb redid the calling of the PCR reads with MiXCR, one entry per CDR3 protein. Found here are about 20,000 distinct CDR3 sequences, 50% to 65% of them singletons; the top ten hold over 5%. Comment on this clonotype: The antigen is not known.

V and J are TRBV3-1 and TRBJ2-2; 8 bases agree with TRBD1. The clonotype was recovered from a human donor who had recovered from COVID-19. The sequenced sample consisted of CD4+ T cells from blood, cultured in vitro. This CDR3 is CASSLGQVNTGELFF. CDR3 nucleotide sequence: TGTGCCAGCAGCCTGGGACAGGTGAACACCGGGGAGCTGTTTTTT.